These 15 T cell receptor beta chains were sequenced from one sample in a study of kidney transplant recipient with SARS-CoV-2 infection. Via MiXCR, TCRdb re-called the reads, giving one row per CDR3 protein. The sample carries approximately 250,000 distinct CDR3 sequences, more than 25% recorded once. The input for sequencing was a blood sample, taken at baseline and on day 111 from a kidney transplant recipient. The receptors shown here come from a male patient in his 30s who had COVID-19 and was a kidney transplant recipient. A share of the T cells may be of graft donor origin.

The rearrangement joins TRBV3-1 to TRBJ2-3, with 7 positions matching TRBD1. The J segment lost 1 base and the V segment lost 5 bases, leaving 6 bases of the junction unmatched. Germline CDR1 reads LGHDT; CDR2 reads YNNKEL (reference sequence). This CDR3 has 15 amino acids. CDR3 coding DNA: TGTGCCAGCAGCACGACAGGGTACGGCACAGATACGCAGTATTTT. This codes for CASSTTGYGTDTQYF.

This clonotype was seen a single time. The chain couples TRBV10-3 to TRBJ1-2; D not resolved. Germline values: CDR1 ENHRY, CDR2 SYGVKD. With 5 bases removed from V and 4 bases from J, the gap between germline ends came to 23 bases. The CDR3 sequence is 17 residues long. The CDR3 bases are TGTGCCATCAGTCGGTTATACTGTAGATGGAAGACCTATGGCTACACCTTC. The encoded protein is CAISRLYCRWKTYGYTF.

This clonotype was counted at least ten times. V and J are TRBV28 and TRBJ1-5, with 7 bases identical to TRBD1. V dropped 6 bases and J dropped 9; count of bases not matched to a gene: 11. Germline loops: CDR1 MDHEN, CDR2 SYDVKM. The CDR3 consists of 14 residues. CDR3 sequence: CASRHGQAQWPQHF. As DNA, the CDR3 is TGTGCCAGCAGACACGGACAGGCGCAATGGCCCCAGCATTTT.

There are many counts of this clonotype. The DNA of the CDR3 is TGTGCCAGCAGTGTGTTAAGCAGCTTCCGAAAGACCTATGGCTACACCTTC. As protein: CASSVLSSFRKTYGYTF. The V and J genes are TRBV12-3 or TRBV12-4 and TRBJ1-2; D unresolved. CDR3 size: 17 residues. Trimming removed 5 bases from V and 4 bases from J, with 23 bases in between.

In this sample, this clonotype turned up many times. The V and J genes are TRBV5-6 and TRBJ2-7; a possible D gene is TRBD2 (6 bases). Trimming pared 1 base from V and 2 bases from J, leaving 16 bases between. This CDR3 has 16 amino acids. The germline V gene encodes CDR1 SGHDT and CDR2 YYEEEE. The DNA of the CDR3 is TGTGCCAGCAGCTTGTATTACGGGAGTGCAACCTACGAGCAGTACTTC. Translating gives CASSLYYGSATYEQYF.

This clonotype was seen ten or more times. Written as DNA, the CDR3 is TGTGCCAGCAGCTTATTTGTGACAGGGCACGATGAGCAGTTCTTC. It codes for CASSLFVTGHDEQFF. The chain carries TRBV7-9 and TRBJ2-1, with 7 bases aligning to TRBD1. Per germline, CDR1 SEHNR and CDR2 FQNEAQ (reference sequence). This CDR3 is 15 amino acids long. With 2 bases clipped from V and 8 bases from J, the junction kept 9 bases outside the gene matches. The variable domain in full, with the rest retrieved from reference TRBV7-9 and TRBJ2-1, is DTGVSQNPRHKITKRGQNVTFRCDPISEHNRLYWYRQTLGQGPEFLTYFQNEAQLEKSRLLSDRFSAERPKGSFSTLEIQRTEQGDSAMYLCASSLFVTGHDEQFFGPGTRLTVL.

This clonotype came up many times. The chain joins TRBV10-2 to TRBJ2-7, with TRBD2 matching 7 bases. V shed 4 bases and J 1 base; nucleotides not matched to a gene: 7. The CDR3 has 15 residues. Germline loops: CDR1 WSHSY, CDR2 SAAADI. CDR3 region: CASSVSRELSYEQYF. In DNA form, the CDR3 reads TGCGCCAGCAGTGTGTCGCGGGAGTTGTCCTACGAGCAGTACTTC.

This chain links TRBV3-1 with TRBJ2-2; no definite D call. Trimming stripped 4 bases from V and 5 bases from J, with 23 bases between. The germline V gene encodes CDR1 LGHDT and CDR2 YNNKEL (reference sequence). The length of the CDR3 is 18 residues. CDR3 coding DNA: TGTGCCAGCAGCCTGACACATCCCATTTCAGGCTTGACCGGGGAGCTGTTTTTT. Its translation: CASSLTHPISGLTGELFF. The whole variable domain, remainder taken from reference TRBV3-1 and TRBJ2-2, is DTAVSQTPKYLVTQMGNDKSIKCEQNLGHDTMYWYKQDSKKFLKIMFSYNNKELIINETVPNRFSPKSPDKAHLNLHINSLELGDSAVYFCASSLTHPISGLTGELFFGEGSRLTVL.

This clonotype was recorded many times. This rearrangement joins TRBV5-4 to TRBJ2-2, with D perhaps TRBD2 (6 bases). CDR3 length: 16 amino acids. Germline V CDR1 and CDR2: SGHNT, YYREEE (reference sequence). V was cut by 2 bases and J by 6 bases, with 17 bases left in between. CDR3: CASSLKITGEAGELFF. The CDR3 DNA is TGTGCCAGCAGCTTAAAAATCACGGGAGAAGCCGGGGAGCTGTTTTTT. Full variable domain (rest looked up from reference TRBV5-4 and TRBJ2-2): ETGVTQSPTHLIKTRGQQVTLRCSSQSGHNTVSWYQQALGQGPQFIFQYYREEENGRGNFPPRFSGLQFPNYSSELNVNALELDDSALYLCASSLKITGEAGELFFGEGSRLTVL.

In its sample, this clonotype was seen many times. This chain connects TRBV12-5 to TRBJ1-3; D might be TRBD1 (6 bases). Germline CDR1 and CDR2: LGHNT and FRNRAP. V was cut by 8 bases and J by 7 bases, with 9 bases left in between. The CDR3 runs 11 residues. CDR3 sequence reads: CASSGANTIYF. DNA for the CDR3: TGTGCTAGTTCAGGGGCCAACACCATATATTTT.

The V call is TRBV3-1, the J call TRBJ2-2; the D is unclear. The CDR3 length is 18 residues. Trimming left V 8 bases short and J 5 bases short, with 27 bases between. CDR1 is LGHDT and CDR2 is YNNKEL in the germline V gene (reference sequence). The CDR3 DNA is TGTGCCAGCGGCGTAGGCTATCCCATTTCAGGCTTGACCGGGGAGCTGTTTTTT. Translation gives CASGVGYPISGLTGELFF.

As regards this clonotype: Just one base apart from a much larger clone, this may be a read error. The CDR3 DNA follows: TGTGCCGGCAGCTCAGGGGTTTATCGCTACAATGAGCAGTTCTTC. Its translation is CAGSSGVYRYNEQFF. V is TRBV5-4 and J is TRBJ2-1; maybe TRBD1 (6 bases). Germline-derived CDR1 and CDR2 are SGHNT and YYREEE (reference sequence). This CDR3 contains 15 residues.

This clonotype was detected many times. This rearrangement joins TRBV7-9 to TRBJ1-2, with a weak D call TRBD1 (6 bases). The CDR3 loop spans 13 amino acids. CDR1 is SEHNR, CDR2 FQNEAQ, per germline (reference sequence). Trimming removed 5 bases from V and 2 bases from J, with 9 bases in between. The CDR3 DNA reads TGTGCCAGCAGCCCCGGACAGAACTATGGCTACACCTTC. Its translation: CASSPGQNYGYTF.

There are many counts of this clonotype. The CDR3 reads CASSYIQPYGKTYGYTF. Written as DNA, the CDR3 is TGTGCCAGCAGTTATATTCAGCCTTACGGAAAGACCTATGGCTACACCTTC. The chain employs TRBV6-9 and TRBJ1-2; no clear D gene. Germline CDR1 MNHGY, CDR2 SVAAGI. This CDR3 spans 17 amino acids. The V end lost 2 bases, the J end lost 4 bases, and 20 bases lay between the germline ends.

Concerning this clonotype itself: A much larger clone lies a single base off, so this may be a read error. The chain employs TRBV5-4 and TRBJ1-6, with TRBD1 identical over 11 bases. Germline trimming cut 10 bases from V and 5 bases from J; bases unmatched to any gene: 17. Germline CDR1 is SGHNT and CDR2 is YYREEE (reference sequence). The CDR3 has 18 amino acids. The CDR3: CASEGQGDLLADNSPLHF. DNA for the CDR3: TGTGCCTCCGAGGGACAGGGGGATCTCCTGGCTGATAATTCACCCCTCCACTTT. The whole variable domain, filled in from reference TRBV5-4 and TRBJ1-6, reads ETGVTQSPTHLIKTRGQQVTLRCSSQSGHNTVSWYQQALGQGPQFIFQYYREEENGRGNFPPRFSGLQFPNYSSELNVNALELDDSALYLCASEGQGDLLADNSPLHFGNGTRLTVT.